This TCR beta chain was profiled in a study of shared clonotypes between healthy human individuals. This clone was counted once. Naive CD8 cells comprised CD45RO-negative, CCR7-positively selected cells, excluding terminally differentiated effector memory CD45RA+ cells. Per the germline V gene, CDR1 is MGHRA and CDR2 is YSYEKL. V gave up 1 base and J gave up 2 bases, with 13 bases separating them. The CDR3 extends over 16 amino acids. Libraries were prepared by immunoSEQ multiplex PCR; TCRdb keeps only in-frame clonotypes and omits some of them. The repertoire consists of some 2.1 million clones, with 90% to 95% occurring once and the leading ten covering 1.5% to 2%.

This clonotype was obtained from a man between 18 and 29 years old in good health. Some clones in this sample may be carry-over from other donors' samples. The chain uses TRBV4-1 and TRBJ2-3, with a possible D match to TRBD2 (6 bases). The sequencing input was naive CD8+ T cells from PBMCs. This CDR3 is CASSQGLALVTDTQYF. Written as DNA, the CDR3 is TGCGCCAGCAGCCAAGGCCTAGCGTTAGTCACAGATACGCAGTATTTT.